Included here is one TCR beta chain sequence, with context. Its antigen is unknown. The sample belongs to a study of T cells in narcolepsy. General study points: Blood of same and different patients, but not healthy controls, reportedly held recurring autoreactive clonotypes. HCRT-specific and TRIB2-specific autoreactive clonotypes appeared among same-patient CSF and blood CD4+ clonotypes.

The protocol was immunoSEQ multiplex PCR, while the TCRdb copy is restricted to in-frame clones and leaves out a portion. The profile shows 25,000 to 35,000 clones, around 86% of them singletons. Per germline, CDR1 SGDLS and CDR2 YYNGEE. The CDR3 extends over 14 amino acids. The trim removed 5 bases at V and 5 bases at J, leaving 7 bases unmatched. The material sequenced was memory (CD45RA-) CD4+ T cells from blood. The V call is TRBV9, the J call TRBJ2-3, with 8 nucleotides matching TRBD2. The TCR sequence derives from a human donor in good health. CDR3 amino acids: CASSAGTRGDTQYF. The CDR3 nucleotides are TGTGCCAGCAGTGCCGGGACTAGGGGAGATACGCAGTATTTT. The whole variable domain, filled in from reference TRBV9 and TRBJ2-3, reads DSGVTQTPKHLITATGQRVTLRCSPRSGDLSVYWYQQSLDQGLQFLIQYYNGEERAKGNILERFSAQQFPDLHSELNLSSLELGDSALYFCASSAGTRGDTQYFGPGTRLTVL.